These T cell receptor beta chains were read from a single sample in a study of OX40 agonist ivuxolimab in advanced cancers. Profiling relied on immunoSEQ multiplex PCR, and the TCRdb table lists in-frame clones only, not all of them. Among about 77,000 clones listed, roughly 88% were seen once. Source: CD4+ or CD8+ T cells sorted from blood, taken in a trial of the OX40 agonist ivuxolimab. These receptors were collected from an adult with an advanced solid tumor such as melanoma, head and neck, liver or kidney cancer. CDR3s leave out the opening cysteine and the closing phenylalanine or tryptophan. The order of the fields is J gene, V gene, CDR3 protein.

J: TRBJ2-1
V: TRBV6-5
CDR3: ASWRDNEQF

J: TRBJ2-3
V: TRBV5-1
CDR3: ASRSGAGGPDTQY

J: TRBJ1-6
V: TRBV18
CDR3: ASSPQAARRDNSPLH

J: TRBJ1-3
V: TRBV5-6
CDR3: ASSRRPAEAGNTIY

J: TRBJ1-1
V: TRBV19
CDR3: ASSTLAGAMNTEAF

J: TRBJ2-4
V: TRBV25-1
CDR3: ASSERWAGGKNIQY

J: TRBJ1-2
V: TRBV5-1
CDR3: ASSRTGDEGYT

J: TRBJ1-5
V: TRBV28
CDR3: ASTRAGSNQPQH

J: TRBJ2-6
V: TRBV9
CDR3: ASSVGLGQDYSGANVLT

J: TRBJ2-3
V: TRBV6-5
CDR3: ASSKLLRGDTQY

J: TRBJ1-1
V: TRBV10-3
CDR3: AARGDAGEAF

J: TRBJ2-7
V: TRBV30
CDR3: AWSSSYEQY

J: TRBJ1-1
V: TRBV5-5
CDR3: ASSSPTNEAF

J: TRBJ2-7
V: TRBV15
CDR3: ARPRGFEWDEQY

J: NA
V: TRBV2
CDR3: ASTTRGPYEQY

J: TRBJ2-7
V: TRBV28
CDR3: ASSPPGLAGYEQY

J: TRBJ1-1
V: TRBV6-1
CDR3: ASSEYQQGGTEAF

J: TRBJ2-1
V: TRBV5-1
CDR3: ASSPLGQGVSSGEQF

J: TRBJ1-3
V: TRBV2
CDR3: ASSELGARGNTIY

J: TRBJ2-3
V: TRBV10-3
CDR3: AISGTSGDVGNTQY

J: TRBJ2-7
V: TRBV21-1
CDR3: ASSKGGRGHEQY

J: TRBJ2-2
V: TRBV7-3
CDR3: ASSRGGPNTGELF

J: TRBJ2-7
V: TRBV7-9
CDR3: ASSFQGGTSRYEQY

J: TRBJ1-2
V: TRBV5-6
CDR3: ASSLGPGGATYGYT

J: TRBJ2-7
V: TRBV6-1
CDR3: ASTGRSEQY

J: TRBJ2-2
V: TRBV11-1
CDR3: ASSLGGTGELF

J: TRBJ1-1
V: TRBV6-1
CDR3: ASAARRPTAEAF

J: TRBJ1-2
V: TRBV16
CDR3: ASNPMGGATPGYT

J: TRBJ2-3
V: TRBV11-1
CDR3: ASSFGTSTDTQY

J: TRBJ2-2
V: TRBV11-2
CDR3: ASSPRTSGGATGELF

J: TRBJ1-6
V: TRBV27
CDR3: ASRVGKSNSPLH

J: TRBJ2-3
V: TRBV20-1
CDR3: SAGEVWAQY

J: TRBJ2-3
V: TRBV9
CDR3: ASSSRTGTDTQY

J: TRBJ2-7
V: TRBV4-1
CDR3: ASSLASGQAASYEQY

J: TRBJ2-4
V: TRBV30
CDR3: AWGAYLAKNIQY

J: TRBJ1-1
V: TRBV28
CDR3: ASSFDLGDWGTEAF

J: TRBJ1-4
V: TRBV5-3
CDR3: ARSLQLHRATNEKLF

J: TRBJ2-3
V: TRBV7-2
CDR3: ASSLSTDTQY

J: TRBJ1-2
V: TRBV6-6
CDR3: ASSYLYSYT

J: TRBJ2-1
V: TRBV5-1
CDR3: ASSLHNYNEQF

J: TRBJ2-7
V: TRBV5-1
CDR3: ASSFRQGAHDVYSYEQY

J: TRBJ2-3
V: TRBV4-2
CDR3: ASSQGPRRYTDTQY

J: TRBJ1-2
V: TRBV5-6
CDR3: ASSLGQSRAYGYT

J: TRBJ2-6
V: TRBV7-9
CDR3: ASSHVTSGTGANVLT

J: TRBJ2-1
V: TRBV7-9
CDR3: ASSPGPYNEQF

J: TRBJ2-3
V: TRBV9
CDR3: ASGILGTGTNTQY

J: TRBJ1-1
V: TRBV7-9
CDR3: ASSFTGHPNTEAF

J: TRBJ1-1
V: TRBV6-6
CDR3: ASSLKGTEAF

J: TRBJ2-3
V: TRBV19
CDR3: ASSMGQGNTDTQY